This is a list of T cell receptor beta chains from one sample in a study of siplizumab effects on memory and regulatory T cells. Profiled with immunoSEQ multiplex PCR; TCRdb holds only in-frame clones, not every one. The sample has around 86,000 clones, 94% seen once. The source material was non-Treg CD4+ T cells sorted from blood. The receptors derive from a human donor in good health. Each CDR3 is given with its conserved first and last residue. D genes are given only for firm matches. Clone sizes are given selectively: once, few, many, or a class where the clone is expanded.

d_gene	j_gene	v_gene	abundance	CDR3nt	CDR3aa
-	TRBJ2-5	TRBV28	-	TGTGCCAGCAGTTCTGGTTGGGAAGAGACCCAGTACTTC	CASSSGWEETQYF
-	TRBJ2-1	TRBV2	-	TGTGCCAGCCGCTCCCAAACATCCGCAGGGATCCATGAGCAGTTCTTC	CASRSQTSAGIHEQFF
-	TRBJ1-5	TRBV30	-	TGTGCCTGGAGTTATACAGGGCCTGGCAATCAGCCCCAGCATTTT	CAWSYTGPGNQPQHF
-	TRBJ2-5	TRBV10-3	-	TGTGCCATCAGGGGGGACGTGGCGACCCAGTACTTC	CAIRGDVATQYF
-	TRBJ2-5	TRBV30	-	TGTGCCTGGATTCCTAACCCGGGACACGAAGAGACCCAGTACTTC	CAWIPNPGHEETQYF
TRBD1	TRBJ1-2	TRBV6-5	-	TGTGCCAGCAGGACCGGACAGGGCTCCTATGGCTACACCTTC	CASRTGQGSYGYTF
-	TRBJ1-1	TRBV2	-	TGTGCCAGCAGTGAAGCGAATGGGGTTACTGAAGCTTTCTTT	CASSEANGVTEAFF
-	TRBJ2-5	TRBV4-1	-	TGCGCCAGCAGCCAAGATGGGGCGGGTTTGGAGACCCAGTACTTC	CASSQDGAGLETQYF
-	TRBJ1-1	TRBV6-5	-	TGTGCCAGCAGTCGGTGGGACCCGAACACTGAAGCTTTCTTT	CASSRWDPNTEAFF
-	TRBJ1-5	TRBV19	-	TGTGCCAGTAGTATTTCGTTCGGGGTCTCCAATCAGCCCCAGCATTTT	CASSISFGVSNQPQHF
-	TRBJ2-1	TRBV7-3	-	TGTGCCAGCAGCTTGGAGGGGAGCAATGAGCAGTTCTTC	CASSLEGSNEQFF
-	TRBJ2-1	TRBV5-1	-	TGCGCCAGCAGCTTGGAGGACGGCTCCTACAATGAGCAGTTCTTC	CASSLEDGSYNEQFF
TRBD2	TRBJ2-3	TRBV19	-	TGTGCCAGTAGTATCCGACTAGCGGGAAACACAGATACGCAGTATTTT	CASSIRLAGNTDTQYF
-	TRBJ1-6	TRBV12-1	-	TGTGCCAGCAGCCTTCGCCAGGGCAGTAATTCACCCCTCCACTTT	CASSLRQGSNSPLHF
-	TRBJ2-7	TRBV30	once	TGTGCCTGGAGTGTGAGCAGCTACGAGCAGTACTTC	CAWSVSSYEQYF
-	TRBJ2-7	TRBV5-6	once	TGTGCCAGCAGCTTGCGGGGCGCCTACGAGCAGTACTTC	CASSLRGAYEQYF
-	TRBJ1-2	TRBV2	-	TGTGCCAGCAGTGAAGGGGATTGGTATGGCTACACCTTC	CASSEGDWYGYTF
-	TRBJ2-3	TRBV6-5	-	TGTGCCAGCAGTTATCGCGGCGGTCCTAGCACAGATACGCAGTATTTT	CASSYRGGPSTDTQYF
TRBD1	TRBJ1-2	TRBV2	-	TGTGCCAGCAGGACCACCGGGACAGGGGGTGATGACTACACCTTC	CASRTTGTGGDDYTF
TRBD2	TRBJ2-1	TRBV5-1	-	TGCGCCAGCGGGGAGGGTGGGGCGAGGAATGAGCAGTTCTTC	CASGEGGARNEQFF
-	TRBJ1-5	TRBV10-3	-	TGTGCCATCAGTCAGGGAACGAACAATCAGCCCCAGCATTTT	CAISQGTNNQPQHF
-	TRBJ2-1	TRBV28	-	TGTGCCAGCAGCGGGCCCCAGGGGACAAATGAGCAGTTCTTC	CASSGPQGTNEQFF
-	TRBJ1-1	TRBV14	-	TGTGCCAGCAGCCAAACAGGGCTGAACACTGAAGCTTTCTTT	CASSQTGLNTEAFF
TRBD2	TRBJ2-1	TRBV6-5	-	TGTGCCAGCAGTCTAGCGGGAGGGGGCTACAATGAGCAGTTCTTC	CASSLAGGGYNEQFF
TRBD2	TRBJ2-1	TRBV6-5	-	TGTGCCAGCAGTGCGACTAGCGGGGGGTACAATGAGCAGTTCTTC	CASSATSGGYNEQFF
TRBD1	TRBJ2-2	TRBV5-8	-	TGTGCCAGCAGCCCCGGGACAGGGTGGCCCGTGGAGACCGGGGAGCTGTTTTTT	CASSPGTGWPVETGELFF
TRBD2	TRBJ2-7	TRBV6-6	-	TGTGCCAGCAGGGAACTAGCGGGAGGCTACGAGCAGTACTTC	CASRELAGGYEQYF
TRBD2	TRBJ2-1	TRBV10-3	once	TGTGCCATCAGGAGGACTAGCGGGAGCCAACCCTACAATGAGCAGTTCTTC	CAIRRTSGSQPYNEQFF
-	TRBJ1-1	TRBV5-1	-	TGCGCCAGCATGAGAGCTTTCTTT	CASMRAFF